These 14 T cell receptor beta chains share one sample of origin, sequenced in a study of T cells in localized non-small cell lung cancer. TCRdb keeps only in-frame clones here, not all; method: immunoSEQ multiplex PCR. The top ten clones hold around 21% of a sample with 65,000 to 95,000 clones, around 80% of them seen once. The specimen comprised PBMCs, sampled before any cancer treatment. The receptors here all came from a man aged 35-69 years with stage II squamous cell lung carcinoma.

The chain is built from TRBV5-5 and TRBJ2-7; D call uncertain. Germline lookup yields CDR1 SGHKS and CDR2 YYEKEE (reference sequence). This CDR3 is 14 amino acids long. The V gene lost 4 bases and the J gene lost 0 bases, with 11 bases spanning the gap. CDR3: CASSLDIFSYEQYF. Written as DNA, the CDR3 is TGTGCCAGCAGCCTCGACATATTCTCCTACGAGCAGTACTTC.

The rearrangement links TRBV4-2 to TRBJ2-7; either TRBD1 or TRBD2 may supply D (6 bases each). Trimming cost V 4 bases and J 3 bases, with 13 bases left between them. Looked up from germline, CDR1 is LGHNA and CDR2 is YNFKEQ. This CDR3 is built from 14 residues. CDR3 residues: CASSPEGGYYEQYF. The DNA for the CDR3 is TGTGCCAGCAGCCCCGAGGGGGGCTACTACGAGCAGTACTTC.

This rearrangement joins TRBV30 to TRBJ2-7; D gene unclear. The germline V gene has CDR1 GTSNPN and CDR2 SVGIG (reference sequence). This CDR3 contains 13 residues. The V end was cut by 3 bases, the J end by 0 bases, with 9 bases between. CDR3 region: CAWSKDRSYEQYF. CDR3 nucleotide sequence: TGTGCCTGGAGCAAGGACCGCTCCTACGAGCAGTACTTC.

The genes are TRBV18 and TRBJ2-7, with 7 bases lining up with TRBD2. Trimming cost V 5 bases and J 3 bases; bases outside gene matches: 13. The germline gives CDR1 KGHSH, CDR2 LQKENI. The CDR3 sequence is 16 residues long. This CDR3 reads CASSAPQGGGVYEQYF. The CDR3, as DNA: TGTGCCAGCTCAGCCCCCCAGGGCGGGGGAGTCTACGAGCAGTACTTC.

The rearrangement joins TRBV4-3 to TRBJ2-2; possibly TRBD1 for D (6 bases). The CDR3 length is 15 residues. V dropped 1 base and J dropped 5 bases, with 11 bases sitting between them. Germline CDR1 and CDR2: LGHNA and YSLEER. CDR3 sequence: CASSQAGVRTGELFF. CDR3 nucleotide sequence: TGCGCCAGCAGCCAAGCAGGGGTACGAACCGGGGAGCTGTTTTTT.

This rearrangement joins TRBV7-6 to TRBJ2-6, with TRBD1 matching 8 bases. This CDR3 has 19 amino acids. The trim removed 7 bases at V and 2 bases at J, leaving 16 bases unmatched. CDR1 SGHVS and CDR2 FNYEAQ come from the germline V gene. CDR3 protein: CASTPRLDRVSAGANVLTF. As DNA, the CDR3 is TGTGCCAGCACCCCCAGATTGGACAGGGTGTCAGCTGGGGCCAACGTCCTGACTTTC.

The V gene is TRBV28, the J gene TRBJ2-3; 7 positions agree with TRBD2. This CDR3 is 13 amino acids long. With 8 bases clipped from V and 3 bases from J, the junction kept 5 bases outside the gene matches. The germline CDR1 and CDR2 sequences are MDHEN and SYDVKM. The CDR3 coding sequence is TGTGCCAGCCTGCGGGAGTTAACAGATACGCAGTATTTT. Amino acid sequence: CASLRELTDTQYF.

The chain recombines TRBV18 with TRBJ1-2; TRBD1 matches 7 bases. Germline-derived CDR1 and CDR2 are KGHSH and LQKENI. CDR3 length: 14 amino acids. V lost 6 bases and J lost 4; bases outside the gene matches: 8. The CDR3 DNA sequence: TGTGCCAGCTCTCCCGGACAGGTGAGCTATGGCTACACCTTC. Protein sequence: CASSPGQVSYGYTF.

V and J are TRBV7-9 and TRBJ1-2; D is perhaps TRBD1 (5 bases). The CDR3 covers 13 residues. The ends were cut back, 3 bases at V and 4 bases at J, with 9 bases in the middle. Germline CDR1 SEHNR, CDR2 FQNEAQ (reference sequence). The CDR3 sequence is CASSLTALYGYTF. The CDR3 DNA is TGTGCCAGCAGCTTGACAGCCCTCTATGGCTACACCTTC. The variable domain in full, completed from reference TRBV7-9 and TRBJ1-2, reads DTGVSQNPRHKITKRGQNVTFRCDPISEHNRLYWYRQTLGQGPEFLTYFQNEAQLEKSRLLSDRFSAERPKGSFSTLEIQRTEQGDSAMYLCASSLTALYGYTFGSGTRLTVV.

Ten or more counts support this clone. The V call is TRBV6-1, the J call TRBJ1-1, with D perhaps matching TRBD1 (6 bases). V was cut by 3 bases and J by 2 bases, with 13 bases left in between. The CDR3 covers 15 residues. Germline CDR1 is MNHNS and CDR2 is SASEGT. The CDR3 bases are TGTGCCAGCAGTGACGGTCGGGGGCTCAACACTGAAGCTTTCTTT. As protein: CASSDGRGLNTEAFF.

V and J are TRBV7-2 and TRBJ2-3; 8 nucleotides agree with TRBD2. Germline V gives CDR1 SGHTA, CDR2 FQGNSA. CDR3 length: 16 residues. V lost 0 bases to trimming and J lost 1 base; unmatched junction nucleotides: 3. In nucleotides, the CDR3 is TGTGCCAGCAGCTTAGCATTGCGGGGGGGCACAGATACGCAGTATTTT. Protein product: CASSLALRGGTDTQYF.

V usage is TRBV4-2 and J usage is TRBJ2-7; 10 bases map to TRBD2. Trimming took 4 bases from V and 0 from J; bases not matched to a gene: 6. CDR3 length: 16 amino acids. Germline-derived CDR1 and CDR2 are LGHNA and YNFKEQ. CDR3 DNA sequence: TGTGCCAGCAGCCGCAGCGGGGGGGCCGTCTCCTACGAGCAGTACTTC. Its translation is CASSRSGGAVSYEQYF.

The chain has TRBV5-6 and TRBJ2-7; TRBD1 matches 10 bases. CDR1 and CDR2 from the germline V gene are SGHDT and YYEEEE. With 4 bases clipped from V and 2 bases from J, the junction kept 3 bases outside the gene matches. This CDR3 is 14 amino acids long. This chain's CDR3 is CASSLGQGAYEQYF. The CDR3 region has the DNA TGTGCCAGCAGCCTCGGACAGGGGGCCTACGAGCAGTACTTC. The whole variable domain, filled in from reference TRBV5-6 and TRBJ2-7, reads DAGVTQSPTHLIKTRGQQVTLRCSPKSGHDTVSWYQQALGQGPQFIFQYYEEEERQRGNFPDRFSGHQFPNYSSELNVNALLLGDSALYLCASSLGQGAYEQYFGPGTRLTVT.

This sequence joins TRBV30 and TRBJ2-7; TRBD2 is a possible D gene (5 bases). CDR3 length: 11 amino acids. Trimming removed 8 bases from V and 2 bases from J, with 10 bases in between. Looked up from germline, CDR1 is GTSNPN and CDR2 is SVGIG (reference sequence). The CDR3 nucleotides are TGTGCCGGTAGAGGGCCCTACGAGCAGTACTTC. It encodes CAGRGPYEQYF.